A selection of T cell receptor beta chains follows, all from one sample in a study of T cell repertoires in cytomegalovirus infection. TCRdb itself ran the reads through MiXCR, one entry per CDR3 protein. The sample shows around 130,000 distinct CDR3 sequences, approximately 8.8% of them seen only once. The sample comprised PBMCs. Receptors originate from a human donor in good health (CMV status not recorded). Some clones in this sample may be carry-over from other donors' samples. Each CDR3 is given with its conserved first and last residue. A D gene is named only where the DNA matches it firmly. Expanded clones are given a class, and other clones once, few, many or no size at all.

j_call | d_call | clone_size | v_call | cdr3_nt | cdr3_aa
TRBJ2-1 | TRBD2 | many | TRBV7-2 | TGTGCCAGCAGCTTGACTAGCGGGGTTTACAATGAGCAGTTCTTC | CASSLTSGVYNEQFF
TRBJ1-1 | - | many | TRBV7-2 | TGTGCCAGCAGGTTGGTCGGGATCATGAACACTGAAGCTTTCTTT | CASRLVGIMNTEAFF
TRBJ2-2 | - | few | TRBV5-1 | TGCGCCAGCAGACCGGGGGACATTAACACCGGGGAGCTGTTTTTT | CASRPGDINTGELFF
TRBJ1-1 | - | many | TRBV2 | TGTGCCAGCGGGCGACTAATGGGGACTGAAGCTTTCTTT | CASGRLMGTEAFF
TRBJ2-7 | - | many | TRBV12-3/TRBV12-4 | TGTGCCAGCAGCCCATCGACGGTTCTCTCCTACGAGCAGTACTTC | CASSPSTVLSYEQYF
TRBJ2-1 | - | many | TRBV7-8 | TGTGCCAGCAGCGGTACTCTTTTGTACAATGAGCAGTTCTTC | CASSGTLLYNEQFF
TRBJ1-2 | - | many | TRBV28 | TGTGCCAGCAGTCCACAGCATAACTATGGCTACACCTTC | CASSPQHNYGYTF
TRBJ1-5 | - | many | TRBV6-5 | TGTGCCAGCAGCCGTAATCAGGGTGGGCGCAATCAGCCCCAGCATTTT | CASSRNQGGRNQPQHF
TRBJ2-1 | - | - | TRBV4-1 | TGCGCCAGCAGCCAAGGGCGGGGGCAGAGCTCCTACAATGAGCAGTTCTTC | CASSQGRGQSSYNEQFF
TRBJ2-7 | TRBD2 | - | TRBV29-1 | TGCAGCGTTGTAACTAGCGGGGGATACGAGCAGTACTTC | CSVVTSGGYEQYF
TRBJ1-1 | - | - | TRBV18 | TGTGCCAGCTCACCAAGCTCCGGGGGGAACACTGAAGCTTTCTTT | CASSPSSGGNTEAFF
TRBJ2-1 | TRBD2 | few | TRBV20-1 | TGCAGTGCTAGAGATCGGGGGGGCAATGAGCAGTTCTTC | CSARDRGGNEQFF
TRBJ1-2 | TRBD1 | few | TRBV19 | TGTGCCAGTAGGTCGACAGGGGGCGGAAAGCACTATGGCTACACCTTC | CASRSTGGGKHYGYTF
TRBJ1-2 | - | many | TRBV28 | TGTGCCAGCAGCTCCGGGACGCCGACTAGCTATGGCTACACCTTC | CASSSGTPTSYGYTF
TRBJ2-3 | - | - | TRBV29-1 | TGCAGCGTTGAAGATGGTGCTAGCGTTGCAGATACGCAGTATTTT | CSVEDGASVADTQYF
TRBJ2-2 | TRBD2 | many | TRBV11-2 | TGTGCCAGCAGCTTATTCGGACTAGGCGGAACCGGGGAGCTGTTTTTT | CASSLFGLGGTGELFF
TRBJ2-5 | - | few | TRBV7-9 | TGTGCCAACGAAGCACTGGCGGAGACCCAGTACTTC | CANEALAETQYF
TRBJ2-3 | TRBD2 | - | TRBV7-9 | TGTGCCAGCATCGGACTAGCGGGCCCCACAGATACGCAGTATTTT | CASIGLAGPTDTQYF
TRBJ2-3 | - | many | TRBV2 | TGTGCCAGCAGTGAGCGGCAGATAAGCACAGATACGCAGTATTTT | CASSERQISTDTQYF
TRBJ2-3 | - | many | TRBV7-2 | TGTGCCAGCAGCTTAGGGAGGGGGAGCACAGATACGCAGTATTTT | CASSLGRGSTDTQYF
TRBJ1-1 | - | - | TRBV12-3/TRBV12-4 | TGTGCCAGCAGTTTCAGGGGAGAAGGCACTGAAGCTTTCTTT | CASSFRGEGTEAFF
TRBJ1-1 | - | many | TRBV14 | TGTGCCAGCTCTTCAGGACCAGGGACTGAAGCTTTCTTT | CASSSGPGTEAFF
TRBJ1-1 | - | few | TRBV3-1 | TGTGCCAGCAGCCCCCGGGACAAGAACACTGAAGCTTTCTTT | CASSPRDKNTEAFF
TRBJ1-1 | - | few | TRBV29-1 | TGCAGCGTCGGGTCCATGAACACTGAAGCTTTCTTT | CSVGSMNTEAFF
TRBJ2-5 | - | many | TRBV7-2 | TGTGCCAGCAGCTCATCCCGGGGGGCACAAGAGACCCAGTACTTC | CASSSSRGAQETQYF
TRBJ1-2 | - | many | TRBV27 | TGTGCCAGCAGCCCTACAGGAGTAGTGGGGCTATATGGCTACACCTTC | CASSPTGVVGLYGYTF
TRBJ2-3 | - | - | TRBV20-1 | TGCAGTGCCCGACAGGCGGGGCTCACAGATACGCAGTATTTT | CSARQAGLTDTQYF
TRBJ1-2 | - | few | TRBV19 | TGTGCCAGTAGAGGGTCAGCCTATGGCTACACCTTC | CASRGSAYGYTF
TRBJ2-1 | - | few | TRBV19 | TGTGCCAGTAGTCCCCAGGGTCTACAAGGGGAGCAGTTCTTC | CASSPQGLQGEQFF
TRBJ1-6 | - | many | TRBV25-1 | TGTGCCAGCAACAGGGTCCATAATTCACCCCTCCACTTT | CASNRVHNSPLHF
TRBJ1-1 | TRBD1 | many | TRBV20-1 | TGCAGTGCTCTTACAGGGGTACGATCTGAAGCTTTCTTT | CSALTGVRSEAFF
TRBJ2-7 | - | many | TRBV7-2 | TGTGCCAGCAGCCCGTCGACAGGCACCCCCTACGAGCAGTACTTC | CASSPSTGTPYEQYF
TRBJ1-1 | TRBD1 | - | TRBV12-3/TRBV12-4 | TGTGCCAGCAGACGGACAGGGCCCACTGAAGCTTTCTTT | CASRRTGPTEAFF
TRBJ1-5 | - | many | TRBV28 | TGTGCCAGCAGTTTCCGCCCGGGCCGACGTTCTGGCAATCAGCCCCAGCATTTT | CASSFRPGRRSGNQPQHF
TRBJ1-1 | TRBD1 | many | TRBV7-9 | TGTGCCAGCAGCCCTTCGGGACAGGGGAGCACTGAAGCTTTCTTT | CASSPSGQGSTEAFF
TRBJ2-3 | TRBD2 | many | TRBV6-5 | TGTGCCAGCAGAACTAGCGGGGAGACGCAGTATTTT | CASRTSGETQYF
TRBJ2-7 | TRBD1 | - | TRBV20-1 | TGCAGTGCTTTAGGGACAGGACCCTACGAGCAGTACTTC | CSALGTGPYEQYF
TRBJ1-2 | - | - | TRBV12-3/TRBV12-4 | TGTGCCAGCAGTTTGGGGGTTCTGTACGGCTACACCTTC | CASSLGVLYGYTF
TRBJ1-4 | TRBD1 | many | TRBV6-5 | TGTGCCAGCAGCACAGGGGACCAAACAACTAATGAAAAACTGTTTTTT | CASSTGDQTTNEKLFF
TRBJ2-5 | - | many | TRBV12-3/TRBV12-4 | TGTGCCAGCAGGGGCGCGGGGCTGGAGACCCAGTACTTC | CASRGAGLETQYF
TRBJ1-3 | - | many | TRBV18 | TGTGCCAGCTCACCACCGGGACGATCGTCTGGAAACACCATATATTTT | CASSPPGRSSGNTIYF
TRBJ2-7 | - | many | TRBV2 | TGTGCCAGCAGTGAGTACCTCGACTACGAGCAGTACTTC | CASSEYLDYEQYF
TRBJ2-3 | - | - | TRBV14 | TGTGCCAGCAGCCAAGATGTTCGGAGCACAGATACGCAGTATTTT | CASSQDVRSTDTQYF
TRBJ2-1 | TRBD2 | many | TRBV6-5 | TGTGCCAGCAGTTATACGGGAAGCGGGGATGAGCAGTTCTTC | CASSYTGSGDEQFF
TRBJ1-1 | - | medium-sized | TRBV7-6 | TGTGCCAGCAGCTCGACGACAGTCCTGAACACTGAAGCTTTCTTT | CASSSTTVLNTEAFF
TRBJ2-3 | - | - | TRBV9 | TGTGCCAGCAGCGTACGCAGCGGACGAAGCACAGATACGCAGTATTTT | CASSVRSGRSTDTQYF
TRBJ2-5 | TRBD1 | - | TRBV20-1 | TGCAGTGCTTCACAGGGGGCCACCCAAGAGACCCAGTACTTC | CSASQGATQETQYF